Included here is one T cell receptor beta chain sequence, with context. This specimen comes from a study of control samples from healthy donors and cancer patients. There are 13 residues in the CDR3. CDR1 and CDR2 (germline): SGHRS, YFSETQ. V was pared by 7 bases and J by 8 bases, with 8 bases of the junction left unmatched. Data came from immunoSEQ multiplex PCR; TCRdb stores just in-frame clones and leaves some out. This sample has approximately 100,000 clones, with more than 85% found just once. This sequence joins TRBV5-1 and TRBJ2-1, with 8 bases aligning to TRBD2. The sequencing input was blood. This sequence originates from a man aged 25-45 years in good health. CDR3: CASRRGGIDEQFF. The CDR3 DNA sequence: TGCGCCAGCCGACGGGGGGGCATCGATGAGCAGTTCTTC.